These T cell receptor beta chains were read from a single sample in a study of graft-versus-host responses after intestinal transplantation. Their specific antigens are unknown. Method: immunoSEQ multiplex PCR; TCRdb's copy keeps in-frame clones and lacks some. The sample holds more than 65,000 clones; just under 95% are singletons and the top ten take roughly 0.37%. Source: unstimulated CD8+ T cells sorted from spleen or lymph node cells, taken before transplant. The source is a human donor who was the organ donor for an intestinal transplant. Each CDR3 is given with its conserved first and last residue. A D gene is named only where the DNA matches it firmly. Size tells how often a clone was seen (once, few, many) or the class of an expanded clone, and some rows leave it out.

j_gene: TRBJ2-7
d_gene: -
v_gene: TRBV27
abundance: -
CDR3aa: CASSLTGVREQYF
CDR3nt: TGTGCCAGCAGTCTCACGGGGGTTCGGGAGCAGTACTTC

j_gene: TRBJ2-5
d_gene: TRBD2
v_gene: TRBV30
abundance: -
CDR3aa: CAWSALPGLAGGPQETQYF
CDR3nt: TGTGCCTGGAGTGCCCTTCCGGGACTAGCGGGGGGGCCCCAAGAGACCCAGTACTTC

j_gene: TRBJ2-1
d_gene: -
v_gene: TRBV4-3
abundance: -
CDR3aa: CASSQDRAGYNEQFF
CDR3nt: TGCGCCAGCAGCCAAGATCGAGCGGGTTACAATGAGCAGTTCTTC

j_gene: TRBJ2-7
d_gene: TRBD1
v_gene: TRBV11-2
abundance: once
CDR3aa: CASSANRGPAYEQYF
CDR3nt: TGTGCCAGCAGCGCTAACAGGGGGCCTGCCTACGAGCAGTACTTC

j_gene: TRBJ2-4
d_gene: -
v_gene: TRBV5-4
abundance: -
CDR3aa: CASSLPETDQNIQYF
CDR3nt: TGTGCCAGCAGCTTACCGGAGACAGATCAAAACATTCAGTACTTC

j_gene: TRBJ1-2
d_gene: TRBD1
v_gene: TRBV19
abundance: -
CDR3aa: CASSLPDRLLYGYTF
CDR3nt: TGTGCCAGTAGTCTCCCGGACAGGCTACTCTATGGCTACACCTTC

j_gene: TRBJ2-7
d_gene: TRBD1
v_gene: TRBV28
abundance: once
CDR3aa: CASSADRGVFGTYEQYF
CDR3nt: TGTGCCAGCAGCGCGGACAGGGGGGTTTTTGGGACTTACGAGCAGTACTTC

j_gene: TRBJ2-1
d_gene: -
v_gene: TRBV29-1
abundance: -
CDR3aa: CSVVPAYNEQFF
CDR3nt: TGCAGCGTTGTACCAGCCTACAATGAGCAGTTCTTC

j_gene: TRBJ1-1
d_gene: -
v_gene: TRBV7-9
abundance: -
CDR3aa: CASTWPGNTEAFF
CDR3nt: TGTGCCAGCACCTGGCCGGGTAACACTGAAGCTTTCTTT

j_gene: TRBJ1-1
d_gene: -
v_gene: TRBV9
abundance: -
CDR3aa: CASSAQGKTEAFF
CDR3nt: TGTGCCAGCAGCGCACAGGGTAAGACTGAAGCTTTCTTT

j_gene: TRBJ2-6
d_gene: -
v_gene: TRBV7-9
abundance: -
CDR3aa: CASRSGANVLTF
CDR3nt: TGTGCCAGCCGTTCCGGGGCCAACGTCCTGACTTTC

j_gene: TRBJ1-1
d_gene: TRBD1
v_gene: TRBV5-4
abundance: -
CDR3aa: CASSYGQGDTEAFF
CDR3nt: TGTGCCAGCAGCTATGGACAGGGGGACACTGAAGCTTTCTTT

j_gene: TRBJ2-5
d_gene: -
v_gene: TRBV20-1
abundance: -
CDR3aa: CSASTGIQYF
CDR3nt: TGCAGTGCTAGCACCGGTATCCAGTACTTC

j_gene: TRBJ2-7
d_gene: -
v_gene: TRBV6-5
abundance: -
CDR3aa: CASSSAVGLGVYEQYF
CDR3nt: TGTGCCAGCAGTTCCGCAGTGGGTTTAGGGGTGTACGAGCAGTACTTC

j_gene: TRBJ2-1
d_gene: -
v_gene: TRBV6-5
abundance: -
CDR3aa: CASSTGGSYNEQFF
CDR3nt: TGTGCCAGCAGCACCGGGGGCTCCTACAATGAGCAGTTCTTC

j_gene: TRBJ2-2
d_gene: -
v_gene: TRBV2
abundance: -
CDR3aa: CASSITGELFF
CDR3nt: TGTGCCAGCAGCATCACCGGGGAGCTGTTTTTT

j_gene: TRBJ2-1
d_gene: -
v_gene: TRBV29-1
abundance: -
CDR3aa: CSGVPPPGNEQFF
CDR3nt: TGCAGCGGTGTCCCCCCCCCGGGCAATGAGCAGTTCTTC

j_gene: TRBJ2-3
d_gene: -
v_gene: TRBV12-1
abundance: -
CDR3aa: CASSFAETHLRADTQYF
CDR3nt: TGTGCCAGCAGCTTTGCGGAGACCCACCTCAGGGCAGATACGCAGTATTTT

j_gene: TRBJ2-7
d_gene: -
v_gene: TRBV7-9
abundance: once
CDR3aa: CASSEPGLSYEQYF
CDR3nt: TGTGCCAGCAGCGAACCGGGACTCTCCTACGAGCAGTACTTC